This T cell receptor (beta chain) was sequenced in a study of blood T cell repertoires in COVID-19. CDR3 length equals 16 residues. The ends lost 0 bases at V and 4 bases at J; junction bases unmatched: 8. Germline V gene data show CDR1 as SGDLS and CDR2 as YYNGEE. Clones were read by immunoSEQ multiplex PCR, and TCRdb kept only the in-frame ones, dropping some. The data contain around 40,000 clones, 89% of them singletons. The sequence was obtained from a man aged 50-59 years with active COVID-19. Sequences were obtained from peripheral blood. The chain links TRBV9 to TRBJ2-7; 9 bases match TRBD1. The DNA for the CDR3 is TGTGCCAGCAGCGTAGCTCTCGGGACAGGGATTTACGAGCAGTACTTC. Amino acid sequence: CASSVALGTGIYEQYF.